What follows are 17 T cell receptor beta chains derived from one specimen sequenced in a study of shared clonotypes between healthy human individuals. Naive-designated CD8 cells lacked CD45RO, were positively enriched for CCR7, and omitted terminally differentiated effector memory CD45RA+ cells. TCRdb keeps only in-frame clones here, not all; method: immunoSEQ multiplex PCR. The sample carries about 2.1 million clones, about 92% recorded once. The material sequenced was naive CD8+ T cells from PBMCs. The receptors here all came from a man younger than 35 in good health. Some clones in this sample may be carry-over from other donors' samples.

This chain joins TRBV30 and TRBJ2-1, with D hard to call. The V gene lost 2 bases and the J gene lost 8 bases, with 4 bases spanning the gap. The germline gives CDR1 GTSNPN, CDR2 SVGIG (reference sequence). The CDR3 contains 10 residues. For the CDR3, the DNA is TGTGCCTGGAGTACCTATGAGCAGTTCTTC. Translation: CAWSTYEQFF.

The rearrangement links TRBV7-9 to TRBJ1-1; D ambiguous. Germline CDR1 reads SEHNR; CDR2 reads FQNEAQ (reference sequence). The CDR3 extends over 11 amino acids. With 2 bases removed from V and 4 bases from J, the gap between germline ends came to 2 bases. The CDR3 loop is CASSLTTEAFF. CDR3 nucleotides: TGTGCCAGCAGCTTAACCACTGAAGCTTTCTTT.

The chain employs TRBV7-2 and TRBJ2-7; D uncertain. Trimming stripped 3 bases from V and 4 bases from J, with 4 bases between. Germline V gives CDR1 SGHTA, CDR2 FQGNSA. The CDR3 has 11 residues. The CDR3 DNA reads TGTGCCAGCAGCTTTGAGTACGAGCAGTACTTC. This translates into CASSFEYEQYF.

V is TRBV29-1 and J is TRBJ2-1, with 10 bases fitting TRBD1. With V trimmed by 7 bases and J by 5 bases, 11 bases remained unmatched. Germline V gives CDR1 SQVTM, CDR2 ANQGSEA. The CDR3 has 15 residues. The CDR3 nucleotides are TGCAGCGCCCTCCACTCGGGACAGGGGCACAATGAGCAGTTCTTC. Amino acid sequence: CSALHSGQGHNEQFF.

With respect to this clone: Other nucleotide sequences from this sample produce the same CDR3. The rearrangement links TRBV5-1 to TRBJ2-7; 9 bases align to TRBD1. The germline V gene encodes CDR1 SGHRS and CDR2 YFSETQ. After removal of 3 bases from V and 3 bases from J, the junction contained 4 bases not matched to a gene. This CDR3 has 14 amino acids. CDR3 coding DNA: TGCGCCAGCAGCTCCGGGACAGGGCTCTACGAGCAGTACTTC. Residues: CASSSGTGLYEQYF.

J is TRBJ2-1 and V is TRBV29-1; 10 nucleotides agree with TRBD2. This CDR3 is built from 15 residues. CDR1 is SQVTM and CDR2 is ANQGSEA in the germline V gene. Trimming removed 3 bases from V and 2 bases from J; junction bases left unmatched: 4. The CDR3 DNA reads as TGCAGCGTTGAGGGACTAGCGCCCCCCTACAATGAGCAGTTCTTC. Translated, it gives CSVEGLAPPYNEQFF.

V gene TRBV28 combines with J gene TRBJ1-1, with D uncertain. This CDR3 has 13 amino acids. Germline loops: CDR1 MDHEN, CDR2 SYDVKM. The V end was cut by 3 bases, the J end by 7 bases, with 12 bases between. CDR3: CASSFGSWNEAFF. The CDR3 DNA reads as TGTGCCAGCAGTTTCGGGTCCTGGAATGAAGCTTTCTTT.

The V gene is TRBV4-1, the J gene TRBJ1-1, with no clear D. The germline gives CDR1 MGHRA, CDR2 YSYEKL. The CDR3 length is 16 residues. Trimming removed 5 bases at V and 1 base at J, with 17 bases between. In DNA form, the CDR3 reads TGCGCCAGCAGCAGCCAAGAAGGGCGGGCGAACACTGAAGCTTTCTTT. Translating gives CASSSQEGRANTEAFF.

The chain couples TRBV5-1 to TRBJ2-7; tentative D call: TRBD2 (6 bases). The germline V gene has CDR1 SGHRS and CDR2 YFSETQ. This CDR3 has 14 amino acids. V was cut by 0 bases and J by 3 bases, with 10 bases left in between. The CDR3 spells CASSLATSNYEQYF. DNA for the CDR3: TGCGCCAGCAGCTTGGCTACTAGCAACTACGAGCAGTACTTC.

V and J are TRBV30 and TRBJ1-4; 11 bases match TRBD1. The CDR3 runs to 15 residues. CDR1 and CDR2 from the germline V gene are GTSNPN and SVGIG (reference sequence). J was trimmed by 9 bases and V by 5 bases; bases with no gene match: 11. DNA for the CDR3: TGTGCCTGGGGCGAGCCGGGACAGGGGGGGAAAAAACTGTTTTTT. Translated, it gives CAWGEPGQGGKKLFF.

The chain has TRBV5-1 and TRBJ2-7; TRBD2 might be the D (5 bases). Per germline, CDR1 SGHRS and CDR2 YFSETQ. This CDR3 spans 14 amino acids. Trimming took 2 bases from V and 6 from J, leaving 15 bases between them. This CDR3 is CASSFHYNGGEQYF. CDR3 nucleotide sequence: TGCGCCAGCAGCTTCCATTACAACGGAGGCGAGCAGTACTTC.

This sequence joins TRBV6-1 and TRBJ1-1; possibly TRBD1 for D (5 bases). Trimming took off 4 bases at V and 6 bases at J, with 12 bases between the two ends. The CDR3 extends over 13 amino acids. Looked up from germline, CDR1 is MNHNS and CDR2 is SASEGT. In DNA, the CDR3 is TGTGCCAGCAGTGGCCCATGGGGCGCTGAAGCTTTCTTT. Translating gives CASSGPWGAEAFF.

The chain carries TRBV28 and TRBJ2-2; D is ambiguous. Germline CDR1 MDHEN, CDR2 SYDVKM. V dropped 5 bases and J dropped 3 bases, with 13 bases sitting between them. The CDR3 runs 15 residues. The CDR3 DNA reads TGTGCCAGCAGTCCCGGGTGGAGCGACACCGGGGAGCTGTTTTTT. Protein sequence: CASSPGWSDTGELFF.

The rearrangement joins TRBV19 to TRBJ2-7; 8 positions agree with TRBD1. Germline CDR1 is LNHDA and CDR2 is SQIVND (reference sequence). V lost 4 bases to trimming and J lost 6 bases; unmatched junction nucleotides: 5. The CDR3 is 13 residues long. CDR3 loop: CASSTRTGSEQYF. In nucleotides, the CDR3 is TGTGCCAGTAGTACCAGGACAGGGTCCGAGCAGTACTTC.

This chain uses TRBV7-9 with TRBJ2-2, with D tentatively TRBD2 (6 bases). This CDR3 region has 19 residues. The germline V gene has CDR1 SEHNR and CDR2 FQNEAQ (reference sequence). V was clipped by 3 bases and J by 0 bases, with 20 bases between them. CDR3 protein: CASSFASAGTGANTGELFF. CDR3 DNA: TGTGCCAGCAGCTTCGCCTCAGCAGGTACGGGAGCGAACACCGGGGAGCTGTTTTTT.

The chain links TRBV29-1 to TRBJ2-2; perhaps D is TRBD1 or TRBD2 (5 bases each). The CDR3 has 14 residues. Germline V CDR1 and CDR2: SQVTM, ANQGSEA. Trimming pared 7 bases from V and 0 bases from J, leaving 12 bases between. CDR3 sequence: CSAFPGPNTGELFF. The CDR3 bases are TGCAGCGCGTTTCCGGGACCGAACACCGGGGAGCTGTTTTTT.

J is TRBJ1-1 and V is TRBV5-1; D remains ambiguous. This CDR3 has 14 amino acids. V lost 3 bases and J 1 base, leaving 10 bases between the germline ends. Germline-derived CDR1 and CDR2 are SGHRS and YFSETQ. CDR3 loop: CASSYRTQNTEAFF. Written as DNA, the CDR3 is TGCGCCAGCAGCTATAGGACTCAGAACACTGAAGCTTTCTTT.